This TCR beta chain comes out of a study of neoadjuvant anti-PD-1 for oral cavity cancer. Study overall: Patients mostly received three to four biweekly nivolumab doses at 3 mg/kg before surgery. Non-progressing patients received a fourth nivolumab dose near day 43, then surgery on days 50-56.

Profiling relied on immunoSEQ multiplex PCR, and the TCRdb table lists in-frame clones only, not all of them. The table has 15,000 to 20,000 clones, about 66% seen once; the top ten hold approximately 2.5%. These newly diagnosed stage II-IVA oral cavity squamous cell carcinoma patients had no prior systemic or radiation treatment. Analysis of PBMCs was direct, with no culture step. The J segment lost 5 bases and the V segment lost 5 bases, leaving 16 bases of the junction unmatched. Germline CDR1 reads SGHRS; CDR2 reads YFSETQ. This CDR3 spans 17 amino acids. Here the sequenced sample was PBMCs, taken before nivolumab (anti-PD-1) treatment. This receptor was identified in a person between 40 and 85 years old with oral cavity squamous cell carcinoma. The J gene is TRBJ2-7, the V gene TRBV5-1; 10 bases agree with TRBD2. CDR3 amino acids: CASRPTPTPSGSHEQYF. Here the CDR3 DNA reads TGCGCCAGCAGGCCCACGCCCACCCCTAGCGGGAGCCACGAGCAGTACTTC.